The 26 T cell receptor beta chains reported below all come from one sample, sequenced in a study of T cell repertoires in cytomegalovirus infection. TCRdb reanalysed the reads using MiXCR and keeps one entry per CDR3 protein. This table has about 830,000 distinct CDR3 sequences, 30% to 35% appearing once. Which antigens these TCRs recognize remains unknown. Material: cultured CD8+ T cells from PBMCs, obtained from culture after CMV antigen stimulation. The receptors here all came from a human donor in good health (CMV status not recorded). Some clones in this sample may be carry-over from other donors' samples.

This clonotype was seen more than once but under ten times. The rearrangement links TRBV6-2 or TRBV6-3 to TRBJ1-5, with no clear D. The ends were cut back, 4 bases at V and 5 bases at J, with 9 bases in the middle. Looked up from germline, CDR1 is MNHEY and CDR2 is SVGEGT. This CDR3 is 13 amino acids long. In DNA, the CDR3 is TGTGCCAGCAGTTCAACCGGCCATCAGCCCCAGCATTTT. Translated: CASSSTGHQPQHF.

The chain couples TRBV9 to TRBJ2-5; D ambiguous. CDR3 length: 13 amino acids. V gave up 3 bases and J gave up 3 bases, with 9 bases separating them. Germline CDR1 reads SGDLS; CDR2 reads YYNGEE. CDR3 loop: CASSGRVEETQYF. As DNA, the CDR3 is TGTGCCAGCAGCGGCAGAGTTGAAGAGACCCAGTACTTC. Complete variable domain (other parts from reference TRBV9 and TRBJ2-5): DSGVTQTPKHLITATGQRVTLRCSPRSGDLSVYWYQQSLDQGLQFLIQYYNGEERAKGNILERFSAQQFPDLHSELNLSSLELGDSALYFCASSGRVEETQYFGPGTRLLVL.

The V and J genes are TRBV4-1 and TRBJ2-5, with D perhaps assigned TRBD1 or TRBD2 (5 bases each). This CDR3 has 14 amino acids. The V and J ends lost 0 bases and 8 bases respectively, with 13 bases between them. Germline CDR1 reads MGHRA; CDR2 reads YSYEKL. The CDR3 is CASSQDLERGTQYF. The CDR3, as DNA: TGCGCCAGCAGCCAAGATCTCGAGAGGGGAACCCAGTACTTC.

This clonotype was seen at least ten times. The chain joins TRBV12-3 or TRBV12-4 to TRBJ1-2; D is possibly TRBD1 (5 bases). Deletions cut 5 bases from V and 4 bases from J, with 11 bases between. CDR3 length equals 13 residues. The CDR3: CASSLNRLYGYTF. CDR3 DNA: TGTGCCAGCAGTCTCAACAGGCTCTATGGCTACACCTTC.

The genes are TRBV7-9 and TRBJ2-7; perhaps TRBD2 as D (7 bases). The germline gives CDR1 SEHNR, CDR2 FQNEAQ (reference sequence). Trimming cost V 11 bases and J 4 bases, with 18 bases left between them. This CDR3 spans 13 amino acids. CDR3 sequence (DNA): TGTGCCGTCGGGGGGCGGTTTGGGTACGAGCAGTACTTC. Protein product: CAVGGRFGYEQYF.

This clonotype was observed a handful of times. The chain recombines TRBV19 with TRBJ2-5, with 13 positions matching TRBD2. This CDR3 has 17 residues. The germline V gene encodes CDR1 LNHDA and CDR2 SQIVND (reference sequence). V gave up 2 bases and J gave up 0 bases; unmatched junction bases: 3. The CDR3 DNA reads TGTGCCAGTAGTATAACAGGGACTAGCGGGAACCAAGAGACCCAGTACTTC. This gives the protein CASSITGTSGNQETQYF.

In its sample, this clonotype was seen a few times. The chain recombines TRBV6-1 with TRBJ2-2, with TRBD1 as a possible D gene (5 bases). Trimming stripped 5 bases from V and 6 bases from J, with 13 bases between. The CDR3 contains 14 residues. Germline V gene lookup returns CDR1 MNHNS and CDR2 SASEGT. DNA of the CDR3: TGTGCCAGCAGTTGGAGCAGGGTTTCCGGGGAGCTGTTTTTT. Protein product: CASSWSRVSGELFF.

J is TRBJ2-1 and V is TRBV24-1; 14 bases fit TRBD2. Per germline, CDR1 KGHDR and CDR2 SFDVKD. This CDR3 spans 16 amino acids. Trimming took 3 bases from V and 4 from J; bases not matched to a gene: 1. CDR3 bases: TGTGCCACCAGTGATAGACTAGCGGGGGGGTACAATGAGCAGTTCTTC. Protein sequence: CATSDRLAGGYNEQFF.

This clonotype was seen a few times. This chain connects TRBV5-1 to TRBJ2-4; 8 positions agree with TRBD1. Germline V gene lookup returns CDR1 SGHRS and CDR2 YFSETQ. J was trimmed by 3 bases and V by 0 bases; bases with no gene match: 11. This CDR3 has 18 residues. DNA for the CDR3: TGCGCCAGCAGCTTGGAGGGCCGGACAGGGACCGTCAAAAACATTCAGTACTTC. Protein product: CASSLEGRTGTVKNIQYF.

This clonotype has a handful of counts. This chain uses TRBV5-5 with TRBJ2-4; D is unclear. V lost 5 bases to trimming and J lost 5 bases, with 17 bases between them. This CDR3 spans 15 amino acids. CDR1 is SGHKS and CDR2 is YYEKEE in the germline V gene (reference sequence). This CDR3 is CASSPGIVGENIQYF. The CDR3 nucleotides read TGTGCCAGCAGTCCTGGAATAGTTGGGGAAAACATTCAGTACTTC. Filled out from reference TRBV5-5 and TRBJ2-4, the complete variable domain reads DAGVTQSPTHLIKTRGQQVTLRCSPISGHKSVSWYQQVLGQGPQFIFQYYEKEERGRGNFPDRFSARQFPNYSSELNVNALLLGDSALYLCASSPGIVGENIQYFGAGTRLSVL.

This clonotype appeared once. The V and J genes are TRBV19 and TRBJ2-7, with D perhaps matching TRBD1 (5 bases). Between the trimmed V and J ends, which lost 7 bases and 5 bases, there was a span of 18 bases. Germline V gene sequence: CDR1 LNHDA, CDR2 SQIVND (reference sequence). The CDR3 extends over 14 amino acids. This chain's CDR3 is CASTLGREVDEQYF. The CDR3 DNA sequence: TGTGCCAGTACCCTGGGGCGAGAGGTAGACGAGCAGTACTTC.

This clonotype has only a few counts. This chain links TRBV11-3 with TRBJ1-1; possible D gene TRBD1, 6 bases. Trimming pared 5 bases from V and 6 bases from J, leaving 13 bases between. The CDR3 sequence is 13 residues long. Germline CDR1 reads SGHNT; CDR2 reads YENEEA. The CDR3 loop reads CASSPQGSPEAFF. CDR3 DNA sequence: TGTGCCAGCAGCCCACAGGGTTCGCCTGAAGCTTTCTTT.

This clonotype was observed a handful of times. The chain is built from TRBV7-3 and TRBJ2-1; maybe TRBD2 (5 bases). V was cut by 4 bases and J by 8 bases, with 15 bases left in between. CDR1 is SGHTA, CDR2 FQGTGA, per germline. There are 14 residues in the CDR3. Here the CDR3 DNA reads TGTGCCAGCAGCTCCCGGGGTGGGGTAGATGAGCAGTTCTTC. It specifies CASSSRGGVDEQFF.

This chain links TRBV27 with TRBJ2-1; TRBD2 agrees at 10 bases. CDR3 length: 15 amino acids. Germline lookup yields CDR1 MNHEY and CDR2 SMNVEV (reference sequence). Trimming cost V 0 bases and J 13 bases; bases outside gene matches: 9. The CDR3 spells CASSLSGSGGPLQFF. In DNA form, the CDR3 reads TGTGCCAGCAGTTTATCGGGTAGCGGGGGGCCCCTTCAGTTCTTC.

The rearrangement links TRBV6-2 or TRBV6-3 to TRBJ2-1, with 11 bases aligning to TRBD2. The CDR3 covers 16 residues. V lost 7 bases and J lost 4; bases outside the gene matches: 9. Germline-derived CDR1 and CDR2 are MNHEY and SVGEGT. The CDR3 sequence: CASTPLTSGVYNEQFF. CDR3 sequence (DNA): TGTGCCAGCACCCCCCTGACTAGCGGGGTATACAATGAGCAGTTCTTC.

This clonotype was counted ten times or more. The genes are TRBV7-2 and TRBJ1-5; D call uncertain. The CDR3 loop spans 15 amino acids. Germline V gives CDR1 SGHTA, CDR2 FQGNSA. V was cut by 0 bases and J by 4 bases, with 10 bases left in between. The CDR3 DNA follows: TGTGCCAGCAGCTTAGCCCCTCGGCGAAATCAGCCCCAGCATTTT. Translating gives CASSLAPRRNQPQHF.

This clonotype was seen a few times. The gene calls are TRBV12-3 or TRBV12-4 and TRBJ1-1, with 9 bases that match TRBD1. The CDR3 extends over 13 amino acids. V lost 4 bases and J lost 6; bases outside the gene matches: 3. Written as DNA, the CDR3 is TGTGCCAGCAGTTGGGACAGGGAGTCTGAAGCTTTCTTT. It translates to CASSWDRESEAFF.

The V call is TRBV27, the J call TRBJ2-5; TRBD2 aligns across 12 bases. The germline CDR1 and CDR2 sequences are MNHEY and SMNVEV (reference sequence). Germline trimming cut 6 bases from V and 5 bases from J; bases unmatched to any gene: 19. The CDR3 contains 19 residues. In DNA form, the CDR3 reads TGTGCCAGCAGCTCTAGCGGGGGGGCCTTGTGGAGAAATTCGGAGACCCAGTACTTC. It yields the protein CASSSSGGALWRNSETQYF.

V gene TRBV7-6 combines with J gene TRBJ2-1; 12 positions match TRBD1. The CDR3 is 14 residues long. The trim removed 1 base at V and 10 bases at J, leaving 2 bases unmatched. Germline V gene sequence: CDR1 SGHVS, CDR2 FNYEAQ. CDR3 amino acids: CASSLVGQGAEQFF. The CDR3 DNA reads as TGTGCCAGCAGCTTAGTGGGACAGGGGGCAGAGCAGTTCTTC. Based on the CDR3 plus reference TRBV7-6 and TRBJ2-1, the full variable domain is GAGVSQSPRYKVTKRGQDVALRCDPISGHVSLYWYRQALGQGPEFLTYFNYEAQQDKSGLPNDRFSAERPEGSISTLTIQRTEQRDSAMYRCASSLVGQGAEQFFGPGTRLTVL.

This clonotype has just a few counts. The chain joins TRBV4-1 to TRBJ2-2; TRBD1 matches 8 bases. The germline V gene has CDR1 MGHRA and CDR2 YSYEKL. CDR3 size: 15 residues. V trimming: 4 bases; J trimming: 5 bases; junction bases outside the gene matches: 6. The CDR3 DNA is TGCGCCAGCAGCCCTCGACAGGGGTTGACCGGGGAGCTGTTTTTT. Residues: CASSPRQGLTGELFF.

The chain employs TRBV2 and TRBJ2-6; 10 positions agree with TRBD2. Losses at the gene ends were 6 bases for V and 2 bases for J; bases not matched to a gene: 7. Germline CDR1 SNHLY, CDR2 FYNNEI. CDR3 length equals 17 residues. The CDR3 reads CASSSLAGSPGANVLTF. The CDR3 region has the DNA TGTGCCAGCAGCTCACTAGCGGGGAGTCCTGGGGCCAACGTCCTGACTTTC. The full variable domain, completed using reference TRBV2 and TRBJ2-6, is EPEVTQTPSHQVTQMGQEVILRCVPISNHLYFYWYRQILGQKVEFLVSFYNNEISEKSEIFDDQFSVERPDGSNFTLKIRSTKLEDSAMYFCASSSLAGSPGANVLTFGAGSRLTVL.

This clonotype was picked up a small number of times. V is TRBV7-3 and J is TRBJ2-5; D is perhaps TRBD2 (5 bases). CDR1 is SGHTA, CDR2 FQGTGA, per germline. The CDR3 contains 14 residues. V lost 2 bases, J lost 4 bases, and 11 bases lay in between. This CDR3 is CASSLRGFGETQYF. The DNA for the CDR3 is TGTGCCAGCAGCTTACGGGGATTTGGAGAGACCCAGTACTTC. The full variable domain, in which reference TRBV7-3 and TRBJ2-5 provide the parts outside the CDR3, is GAGVSQTPSNKVTEKGKYVELRCDPISGHTALYWYRQSLGQGPEFLIYFQGTGAADDSGLPNDRFFAVRPEGSVSTLKIQRTERGDSAVYLCASSLRGFGETQYFGPGTRLLVL.

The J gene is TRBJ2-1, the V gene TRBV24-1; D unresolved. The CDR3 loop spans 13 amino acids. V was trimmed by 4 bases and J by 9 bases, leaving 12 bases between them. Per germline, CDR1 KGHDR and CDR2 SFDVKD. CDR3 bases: TGTGCCACCAGTGACTCGCCCAAGAGTGAGCAGTTCTTC. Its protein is CATSDSPKSEQFF.

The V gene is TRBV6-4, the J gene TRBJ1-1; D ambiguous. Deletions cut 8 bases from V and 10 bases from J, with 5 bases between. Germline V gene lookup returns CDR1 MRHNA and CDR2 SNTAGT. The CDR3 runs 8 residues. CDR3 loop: CASRRAFF. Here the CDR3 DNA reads TGTGCCAGCCGAAGAGCTTTCTTT.

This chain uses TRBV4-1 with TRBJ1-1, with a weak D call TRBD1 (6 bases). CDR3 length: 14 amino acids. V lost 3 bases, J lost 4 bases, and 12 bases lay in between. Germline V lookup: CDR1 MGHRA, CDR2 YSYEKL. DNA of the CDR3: TGCGCCAGCAGCCAGGAACAGGGAGTCACTGAAGCTTTCTTT. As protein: CASSQEQGVTEAFF.

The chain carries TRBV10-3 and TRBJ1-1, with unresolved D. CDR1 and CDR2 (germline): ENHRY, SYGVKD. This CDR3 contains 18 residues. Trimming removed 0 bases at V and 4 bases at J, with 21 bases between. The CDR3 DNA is TGTGCCATCAGTGAGTCGAAGGTCGGGCTGGATTATAGCACTGAAGCTTTCTTT. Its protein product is CAISESKVGLDYSTEAFF.